Following are 10 T cell receptor beta chains from one sample sequenced in a study of glioma-infiltrating T cells after dendritic cell vaccination. Repertoires were generated with immunoSEQ multiplex PCR, while TCRdb's copy carries only in-frame clones and drops some. The profile shows 99,000 or so clones, around 90% of them singletons. The time point was: after dendritic cell vaccination, including at tumor progression/relapse. Sequenced here: blood, sampled after dendritic cell vaccination. The receptors stem from a human donor with glioblastoma.

The genes are TRBV7-6 and TRBJ1-1, with D hard to call. The length of the CDR3 is 15 residues. Germline V gene data show CDR1 as SGHVS and CDR2 as FNYEAQ. The V end lost 2 bases, the J end lost 3 bases, and 13 bases lay between the germline ends. Here the CDR3 reads CASSLLAGSDTEAFF. DNA for the CDR3: TGTGCCAGCAGCTTACTTGCGGGGTCGGACACTGAAGCTTTCTTT.

CDR3 nucleotide sequence: TGTGCCAGTTCCGGGACAGGGGGAAGACAGCCCCAGCATTTT. Its protein is CASSGTGGRQPQHF. The J gene is TRBJ1-5, the V gene TRBV6-1, with 11 nucleotides matching TRBD1. The CDR3 length is 14 residues. Germline V gives CDR1 MNHNS, CDR2 SASEGT. V shed 9 bases, J shed 7 bases, and the junction held 8 bases outside the gene matches.

The chain joins TRBV19 to TRBJ2-7; TRBD2 matches at 9 bases. This CDR3 has 18 residues. CDR1 LNHDA and CDR2 SQIVND come from the germline V gene (reference sequence). Trimming removed 6 bases from V and 0 bases from J; junction bases left unmatched: 15. CDR3 loop: CASRQVGSGSPYSYEQYF. In nucleotides, the CDR3 is TGTGCCAGTAGACAAGTAGGTAGCGGGAGTCCCTACTCCTACGAGCAGTACTTC.

The rearrangement links TRBV30 to TRBJ2-3; D is perhaps TRBD2 (7 bases). The CDR3 loop spans 17 amino acids. Deletions cut 2 bases from V and 4 bases from J, with 22 bases between. Germline V CDR1 and CDR2: GTSNPN, SVGIG (reference sequence). The CDR3, as DNA: TGTGCCTGGAGTTCACCCCCCCCGGGGGCGGGGGCAGATACGCAGTATTTT. Amino acids: CAWSSPPPGAGADTQYF.

This sequence joins TRBV2 and TRBJ2-1, with D possibly matching TRBD1 (6 bases). V shed 6 bases and J shed 2 bases, with 8 bases lying between them. The length of the CDR3 is 13 residues. The germline V gene has CDR1 SNHLY and CDR2 FYNNEI. The CDR3 region is CASRDSTYNEQFF. DNA for the CDR3: TGTGCCAGCAGGGACAGTACCTACAATGAGCAGTTCTTC.

J is TRBJ2-2 and V is TRBV7-6; D not resolved. V shed 2 bases and J shed 4 bases, with 8 bases lying between them. Germline assignment: CDR1 SGHVS and CDR2 FNYEAQ. The length of the CDR3 is 14 residues. CDR3 sequence (DNA): TGTGCCAGCAGCTTATCGTATCTCACCGGGGAGCTGTTTTTT. It specifies CASSLSYLTGELFF.

The chain is built from TRBV4-1 and TRBJ1-1; possible D gene TRBD1, 5 bases. Trimming removed 0 bases from V and 5 bases from J, with 13 bases in between. CDR1 MGHRA and CDR2 YSYEKL come from the germline V gene. This CDR3 has 15 amino acids. CDR3 protein: CASSQDWGRGTEAFF. DNA for the CDR3: TGCGCCAGCAGCCAAGATTGGGGCAGAGGAACTGAAGCTTTCTTT.

This chain uses TRBV10-3 with TRBJ1-5; TRBD1 is a possible D gene (5 bases). Germline V gene data show CDR1 as ENHRY and CDR2 as SYGVKD. The CDR3 sequence is 15 residues long. V was clipped by 0 bases and J by 1 base, with 7 bases between them. CDR3 region: CAISESGASNQPQHF. CDR3 nucleotides: TGTGCCATCAGTGAGTCAGGGGCGAGCAATCAGCCCCAGCATTTT.

The chain has TRBV11-1 and TRBJ2-1; the D gene is possibly TRBD2 (5 bases). Germline V gene sequence: CDR1 SGHAT, CDR2 FQDESV (reference sequence). Trimming took 3 bases from V and 6 from J, leaving 12 bases between them. The CDR3 sequence is 14 residues long. This CDR3 reads CASSFMRAGNEQFF. CDR3 nucleotide sequence: TGTGCCAGCAGCTTCATGAGGGCCGGCAATGAGCAGTTCTTC. The variable domain in full, with the rest retrieved from reference TRBV11-1 and TRBJ2-1, is EAEVAQSPRYKITEKSQAVAFWCDPISGHATLYWYRQILGQGPELLVQFQDESVVDDSQLPKDRFSAERLKGVDSTLKIQPAELGDSAMYLCASSFMRAGNEQFFGPGTRLTVL.

The chain carries TRBV7-8 and TRBJ1-3, with D unclear. Between the trimmed V and J ends, which lost 1 base and 6 bases, there was a span of 7 bases. The CDR3 sequence is 13 residues long. CDR1 is SGHVS, CDR2 FQNEAQ, per germline. The CDR3 bases are TGTGCCAGCAGCTTAGGGAGGGAAAACACCATATATTTT. It specifies CASSLGRENTIYF.